This T cell receptor beta chain was observed in a study of cytomegalovirus exposure and HLA in healthy donors (TCRdb year 2017). At the level of the whole study: According to a later analysis, one platform produced both the 100 to 150 validation repertoires and the 550 to 800 repertoires of the first cohort. The study aimed to test whether signatures of past pathogen exposure could be identified by cataloging public T cell receptors. A separate validation cohort of roughly 120 different subjects was used in addition to the roughly 640-subject first cohort. To predict cytomegalovirus infection status, the study combined high-throughput TCR immunosequencing, statistical association of individual TCRs with disease status, and machine learning. What the authors observed across the whole study: The authors suggested that the approach could potentially be extended to other disease states and immunological phenotypes. In the study, 150 to 200 TCR beta chains were listed as associated with cytomegalovirus. A later analysis had no HLA typing for the validation cohort, so co-occurrence there was scored across all 110 or so repertoires. In a later analysis, TCRs clustered in the first cohort were found to also tend to co-occur in the roughly 120 validation repertoires, with approximately 95% of cluster scores above 0. A few of the identified cytomegalovirus-associated TCR beta chains were confirmed in vitro to be specific for cytomegalovirus antigens. The classifier was reported to diagnose cytomegalovirus status with high specificity and sensitivity in both the original and validation cohorts. Most TCR sequences were observed very rarely across donors, whereas some public TCRs were present in many individuals.

Donors formed part of the validation cohort, which comprised 120 subjects and was distinct from the first cohort of under 850 subjects. Its CDR3 holds 15 amino acids, cysteine through phenylalanine. The sequence is cut down to CDR3 DNA, 45 bases in frame from base 1. The germline V gene specifies SQVTM as CDR1 and ANQGSEA as CDR2. The V end loses 7 bases and the J end loses 0 bases, and a stretch of 19 bases separates them. On this clone: Its antigen is not yet known. No base quality information exists; no much larger clone differs at one position.

The library was produced with the immunoSEQ multiplex PCR assay. As for how the authors treated the data: A statistical classification framework was built to diagnose cytomegalovirus status from the catalog of TCR beta chain sequences. The table comes from immuneACCESS by way of TCRdb, which keeps in-frame sequences with V and J called. Part of the clones is missing from these tables; in studies checked, under half for an unresolved V gene and the rest for unknown reasons. V and J calls and clone size are copied from that table; D and trimming were computed from the DNA. This sample comprises 200,000 to 250,000 clones, 80% to 85% of them detected only once. Together, the top ten hold 11% to 15% of the sample.

The sample was PBMCs. The source is a woman aged 25 to 39 in good health and CMV-seropositive. The chain couples TRBV29-1 to TRBJ2-7, with the D gene tentatively TRBD1 or TRBD2, based on 7 matching bases in each. The CDR3 reads as follows: CSAHSPGGDSYEQYF. The base sequence is TGCAGCGCTCATTCCCCAGGGGGGGACTCCTACGAGCAGTACTTC.